This TCR beta chain was captured in a study of cytomegalovirus exposure and HLA in healthy donors. Germline-derived CDR1 and CDR2 are SGDLS and YYNGEE. V lost 0 bases, J lost 1 base, and 2 bases stayed unmatched. CDR3 length: 15 residues. In the case of this clone: The antigen is unknown.

Whole-study results and caveats: In vitro, a few CMV-associated chains proved specific for CMV antigens.

Both 60 Vbeta primers and 13 Jbeta primers went into the PCR. This table comes from immunoSEQ multiplex PCR, and its TCRdb copy is limited to in-frame clones, with some not included. The sample yields some 110,000 clones, 79% seen once. This clonotype was sampled from a woman between 18 and 29 years old in good health and CMV-seropositive. This chain joins TRBV9 and TRBJ2-7, with 9 bases aligning to TRBD2. Material: PBMCs. This CDR3 is CASSVVAGGSYEQYF. DNA of the CDR3: TGTGCCAGCAGCGTAGTTGCGGGAGGGTCCTACGAGCAGTACTTC.